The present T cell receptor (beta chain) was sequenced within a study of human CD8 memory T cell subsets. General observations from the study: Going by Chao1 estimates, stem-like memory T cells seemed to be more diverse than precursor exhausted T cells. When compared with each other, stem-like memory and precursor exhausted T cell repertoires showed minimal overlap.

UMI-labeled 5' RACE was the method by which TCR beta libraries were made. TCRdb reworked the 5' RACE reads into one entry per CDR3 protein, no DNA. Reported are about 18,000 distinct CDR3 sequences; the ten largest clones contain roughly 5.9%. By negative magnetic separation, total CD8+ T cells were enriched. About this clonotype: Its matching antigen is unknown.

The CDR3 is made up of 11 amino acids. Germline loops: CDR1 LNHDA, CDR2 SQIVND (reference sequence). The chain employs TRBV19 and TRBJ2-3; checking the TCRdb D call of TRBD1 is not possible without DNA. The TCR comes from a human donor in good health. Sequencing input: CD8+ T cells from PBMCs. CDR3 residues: CATGFTDTQYF.